These 23 T cell receptor beta chains originate from one sample sequenced in a study of blood T cells in healthy people across ages. With a J-beta primer mix and a sample-barcoded 5' primer, a second PCR ran about 6 to 11 cycles. TCRdb independently ran MiXCR on the 5' RACE reads; one entry per CDR3 protein. The sample lists 1.5 million to 2 million distinct CDR3 sequences, 49% seen once, with approximately 2.1% in the top ten. Source material: blood. The receptors derive from a woman aged 40-49 years in good health.

This clonotype was counted a few times. The CDR3 DNA reads TGCAGTGCCAGAACCGGGACTAGCGGGGGGGTCTCCTACAATGAGCAGTTCTTC. Translation gives CSARTGTSGGVSYNEQFF. This sequence joins TRBV20-1 and TRBJ2-1; 16 bases are a match to TRBD2. Germline V gene sequence: CDR1 DFQATT, CDR2 SNEGSKA (reference sequence). This CDR3 comprises 18 residues. Trimming took 6 bases from V and 0 from J; bases not matched to a gene: 8.

The chain employs TRBV9 and TRBJ1-6; tentative D call: TRBD1 (5 bases). The V end lost 1 base, the J end lost 3 bases, and 11 bases lay between the germline ends. The CDR3 contains 16 residues. CDR1 is SGDLS and CDR2 is YYNGEE in the germline V gene. CDR3 nucleotide sequence: TGTGCCAGCAGCGTAACACAGGCGGTCTATAATTCACCCCTCCACTTT. Encoded protein: CASSVTQAVYNSPLHF.

The rearrangement joins TRBV5-6 to TRBJ2-7, with TRBD1 matching over 10 bases. The J call may be in error: the DNA end matches TRBJ2-5 better. The CDR3 has 16 residues. Per the germline V gene, CDR1 is SGHDT and CDR2 is YYEEEE. The CDR3 protein is CASFGVQTGGLGTQYF. CDR3 sequence (DNA): TGTGCCAGCTTCGGCGTCCAGACAGGGGGCCTTGGGACCCAGTACTTC.

This clonotype showed up just a few times. The chain uses TRBV29-1 and TRBJ2-5, with 8 bases identical to TRBD2. This CDR3 comprises 13 residues. The germline V gene encodes CDR1 SQVTM and CDR2 ANQGSEA. J lost 1 base, V lost 4 bases, and 2 bases had no gene match. CDR3 loop: CSVGRGAQETQYF. CDR3 sequence (DNA): TGCAGCGTTGGGCGGGGGGCCCAAGAGACCCAGTACTTC.

The rearrangement joins TRBV12-3 or TRBV12-4 to TRBJ2-7; 10 positions agree with TRBD2. Trimming cost V 3 bases and J 0 bases; bases outside gene matches: 8. This CDR3 is built from 17 residues. CDR3 bases: TGTGCCAGCAGTTTTAATAGCGGGGGGCTTATCTCCTACGAGCAGTACTTC. This translates into CASSFNSGGLISYEQYF.

The chain combines TRBV14 with TRBJ2-3; 8 nucleotides agree with TRBD2. The trim removed 3 bases at V and 6 bases at J, leaving 8 bases unmatched. Germline V CDR1 and CDR2: SGHDN, FVKESK. The CDR3 is 15 residues long. In nucleotides, the CDR3 is TGTGCCAGCAGCCACACGGGGGGGGCGCTTGATACGCAGTATTTT. This encodes CASSHTGGALDTQYF. Full variable domain (outside the CDR3, taken from reference TRBV14 and TRBJ2-3): EAGVTQFPSHSVIEKGQTVTLRCDPISGHDNLYWYRRVMGKEIKFLLHFVKESKQDESGMPNNRFLAERTGGTYSTLKVQPAELEDSGVYFCASSHTGGALDTQYFGPGTRLTVL.

In regard to this clonotype: Germline is not matched at one junction end, which may reflect a read error. This chain uses TRBV29-1 with TRBJ2-1; D is tentatively TRBD1 or TRBD2 (5 bases each). Germline assignment: CDR1 SQVTM and CDR2 ANQGSEA. The CDR3 sequence is 13 residues long. This CDR3 reads CSIEDLRGGGQFF. The CDR3 coding sequence is TGCAGCATTGAAGATCTGCGTGGTGGGGGTCAGTTCTTC.

The chain joins TRBV14 to TRBJ1-2; D is possibly TRBD1 (6 bases). This CDR3 contains 16 residues. The V end was cut by 0 bases, the J end by 1 base, with 12 bases between. Germline V gene lookup returns CDR1 SGHDN and CDR2 FVKESK. In DNA, the CDR3 is TGTGCCAGCAGCCAAGATTGGGGGGCTTTTAACTATGGCTACACCTTC. Translating it yields CASSQDWGAFNYGYTF. The full variable domain, rest sourced from reference TRBV14 and TRBJ1-2, is EAGVTQFPSHSVIEKGQTVTLRCDPISGHDNLYWYRRVMGKEIKFLLHFVKESKQDESGMPNNRFLAERTGGTYSTLKVQPAELEDSGVYFCASSQDWGAFNYGYTFGSGTRLTVV.

This chain links TRBV6-5 with TRBJ2-7, with D unclear. The J call may be in error: the DNA end matches TRBJ2-5 better. The CDR3 totals 13 residues. Germline V lookup: CDR1 MNHEY, CDR2 SVGAGI. The CDR3 loop reads CASSYGIKETQYF. The CDR3 DNA sequence: TGTGCCAGCAGTTACGGCATTAAAGAGACCCAGTACTTC.

This chain uses TRBV4-1 with TRBJ1-4, with D possibly matching TRBD1 (5 bases). The germline V gene has CDR1 MGHRA and CDR2 YSYEKL. V was clipped by 1 base and J by 1 base, with 7 bases between them. CDR3 length equals 15 residues. In DNA, the CDR3 is TGCGCCAGCAGCCAAGCGACAGTAACTAATGAAAAACTGTTTTTT. This encodes CASSQATVTNEKLFF.

This clonotype came up a few times. The chain joins TRBV4-3 to TRBJ1-2; D is ambiguous. The CDR3 is 14 amino acids. V dropped 0 bases and J dropped 5 bases, with 10 bases sitting between them. Per germline, CDR1 LGHNA and CDR2 YSLEER. CDR3 residues: CASSQEPATYGYTF. The CDR3 nucleotides read TGCGCCAGCAGCCAAGAGCCAGCAACATATGGCTACACCTTC.

The chain links TRBV7-9 to TRBJ1-4; D is unclear. The CDR3 consists of 15 residues. V was clipped by 3 bases and J by 2 bases, with 10 bases between them. Germline CDR1 and CDR2: SEHNR and FQNEAQ (reference sequence). This chain's CDR3 is CASSFGDKTNEKLFF. The CDR3 coding sequence is TGTGCCAGCAGCTTCGGTGACAAGACTAATGAAAAACTGTTTTTT.

This clonotype was detected a few times. The rearrangement joins TRBV4-3 to TRBJ2-4; D perhaps matches TRBD1 (6 bases). Germline-derived CDR1 and CDR2 are LGHNA and YSLEER. This CDR3 has 15 residues. Trimming stripped 3 bases from V and 8 bases from J, with 17 bases between. The CDR3 DNA follows: TGCGCCAGCAGCCAGGACAGTGGGGGTTCGGACATTCAGTACTTC. Its protein product is CASSQDSGGSDIQYF.

This clonotype was found once. The CDR3 spells CASSQDNGNTEAFF. CDR3 sequence (DNA): TGCGCCAGCAGCCAAGATAACGGGAACACTGAAGCTTTCTTT. The chain couples TRBV4-3 to TRBJ1-1; D is undetermined. There are 14 residues in the CDR3. V was clipped by 0 bases and J by 1 base, with 6 bases between them. Germline values: CDR1 LGHNA, CDR2 YSLEER.

CDR3 nucleotide sequence: TGTGCCAGCAGCCAAATCCCTATACAGGTTTTCAATCAGCCCCAGCATTTT. Protein sequence: CASSQIPIQVFNQPQHF. The chain carries TRBV7-9 and TRBJ1-5; D possibly corresponds to TRBD1 (5 bases). V was cut by 5 bases and J by 3 bases, with 20 bases left in between. CDR1 SEHNR and CDR2 FQNEAQ come from the germline V gene (reference sequence). This CDR3 spans 17 amino acids.

This clonotype appeared a few times. This chain links TRBV13 with TRBJ1-1; D remains unclear. V gave up 4 bases and J gave up 10 bases, with 13 bases separating them. From germline, CDR1 is PRHDT and CDR2 FYEKMQ (reference sequence). This CDR3 contains 12 residues. CDR3 bases: TGTGCCAGCAGCTGGGAGACGCAACCAGCTTTCTTT. Residues: CASSWETQPAFF.

This clonotype has just a few counts. The gene calls are TRBV15 and TRBJ2-5; the match to TRBD1 covers 7 bases. Trimming removed 4 bases from V and 11 bases from J; junction bases left unmatched: 13. From germline, CDR1 is LNHNV and CDR2 YYDKDF (reference sequence). CDR3 length equals 14 residues. The CDR3 sequence: CATSNLDRVSEQYF. Written as DNA, the CDR3 is TGTGCCACCAGCAACCTAGACAGGGTTAGTGAGCAGTACTTC. The entire variable domain, with the rest obtained from reference TRBV15 and TRBJ2-5, is as follows: DAMVIQNPRYQVTQFGKPVTLSCSQTLNHNVMYWYQQKSSQAPKLLFHYYDKDFNNEADTPDNFQSRRPNTSFCFLDIRSPGLGDTAMYLCATSNLDRVSEQYFGPGTRLLVL.

The chain recombines TRBV5-1 with TRBJ2-1; no reliable D call. Germline CDR1 reads SGHRS; CDR2 reads YFSETQ. Trimming pared 3 bases from V and 5 bases from J, leaving 9 bases between. The CDR3 is 13 residues long. CDR3 sequence reads: CASSYTVHNEQFF. DNA for the CDR3: TGCGCCAGCAGCTATACAGTACACAATGAGCAGTTCTTC.

A remark on this clonotype: The junction and the germline gene differ at one end; a read error may be behind it. CDR3 sequence reads: CASSFISSGSCNEQFF. CDR3 bases: TGTGCCAGCAGCTTTATCTCGAGCGGTTCCTGCAATGAGCAGTTCTTC. The chain joins TRBV11-2 to TRBJ2-1; D is perhaps TRBD2 (5 bases). This CDR3 contains 16 residues. Per the germline V gene, CDR1 is SGHAT and CDR2 is FQNNGV.

V is TRBV29-1 and J is TRBJ2-5; 9 bases are shared with TRBD1. J was trimmed by 5 bases and V by 5 bases; bases with no gene match: 3. The germline gives CDR1 SQVTM, CDR2 ANQGSEA. CDR3 size: 12 residues. CDR3 region: CSVHRGPETQYF. For the CDR3, the DNA is TGCAGCGTTCACAGGGGGCCGGAGACCCAGTACTTC. Complete variable domain (other parts from reference TRBV29-1 and TRBJ2-5): SAVISQKPSRDICQRGTSLTIQCQVDSQVTMMFWYRQQPGQSLTLIATANQGSEATYESGFVIDKFPISRPNLTFSTLTVSNMSPEDSSIYLCSVHRGPETQYFGPGTRLLVL.

Points on this clonotype: This sequence may be a read error, since a much larger clone differs from it by one base. The rearrangement joins TRBV7-8 to TRBJ2-1; 7 bases are shared with TRBD2. With V trimmed by 7 bases and J by 12 bases, 12 bases remained unmatched. CDR1 is SGHVS, CDR2 FQNEAQ, per germline. The CDR3 has 13 residues. The CDR3 region is CASNPWGGYGQFF. The CDR3 coding sequence is TGTGCCAGCAACCCTTGGGGGGGGTATGGGCAGTTCTTC.

The chain carries TRBV4-2 and TRBJ1-2, with D hard to call. Trimming cost V 4 bases and J 3 bases, with 12 bases left between them. From germline, CDR1 is LGHNA and CDR2 YNFKEQ. CDR3 length: 14 amino acids. The DNA for the CDR3 is TGTGCCAGCAGCCGGATCGATGTCGACTATGGCTACACCTTC. Protein sequence: CASSRIDVDYGYTF.

The rearrangement joins TRBV20-1 to TRBJ2-4; possible D gene TRBD2, 7 bases. The end of the DNA fits TRBJ2-7 better, so the J call may be wrong. Germline V gives CDR1 DFQATT, CDR2 SNEGSKA (reference sequence). The CDR3 has 13 amino acids. CDR3 region: CSATGGPAYEQYF. CDR3 in DNA: TGCAGTGCCACCGGGGGGCCAGCCTACGAGCAGTACTTC.